A single sample is the source of the 31 T cell receptor beta chains below, sequenced in a study of radiotherapy plus CTLA-4 blockade in lung cancer (dated by TCRdb to the late 2010s). To prepare the library, the immunoSEQ multiplex PCR assay was applied. In its TCRdb copy, this immuneACCESS table keeps in-frame sequences only and misses some clones. Where compared with another copy, unresolved V genes explain less than half of these, and the others have no known cause. Across this sample there are about 53,000 clones, with 84% seen only once. The ten top clones hold approximately 4.8% of the sample. This material consisted of peripheral blood, taken from a patient treated with radiotherapy plus ipilimumab. The receptors were sampled from a human donor with non-small cell lung cancer whose response to radiotherapy plus ipilimumab could not be evaluated.

V gene TRBV2 combines with J gene TRBJ2-7; TRBD1 is a possible D gene (5 bases). Trimming removed 8 bases at V and 4 bases at J, with 9 bases between. Germline V gives CDR1 SNHLY, CDR2 FYNNEI. The CDR3 is 11 amino acids. CDR3 coding DNA: TGTGCCAGCTCCGGACATTACGAGCAGTACTTC. Its protein product is CASSGHYEQYF. The full variable domain, completed using reference TRBV2 and TRBJ2-7, is EPEVTQTPSHQVTQMGQEVILRCVPISNHLYFYWYRQILGQKVEFLVSFYNNEISEKSEIFDDQFSVERPDGSNFTLKIRSTKLEDSAMYFCASSGHYEQYFGPGTRLTVT.

The genes are TRBV28 and TRBJ1-5; D is possibly TRBD1 (5 bases). There are 15 residues in the CDR3. The germline CDR1 and CDR2 sequences are MDHEN and SYDVKM. V lost 2 bases and J lost 0, with 8 bases in between. CDR3 nucleotides: TGTGCCAGCAGTTTAGGGGGGTATAGCAATCAGCCCCAGCATTTT. Its translation: CASSLGGYSNQPQHF. The full variable domain, its missing parts supplied by reference TRBV28 and TRBJ1-5, is DVKVTQSSRYLVKRTGEKVFLECVQDMDHENMFWYRQDPGLGLRLIYFSYDVKMKEKGDIPEGYSVSREKKERFSLILESASTNQTSMYLCASSLGGYSNQPQHFGDGTRLSIL.

For this clone: Other nucleotide sequences from this sample produce the same CDR3. The chain links TRBV7-9 to TRBJ2-1; TRBD2 agrees at 9 bases. V lost 5 bases, J lost 10 bases, and 15 bases stayed unmatched. Germline V lookup: CDR1 SEHNR, CDR2 FQNEAQ (reference sequence). The CDR3 extends over 16 amino acids. Here the CDR3 reads CASSPGASGIRVEQFF. In nucleotides, the CDR3 is TGTGCCAGCAGCCCCGGGGCTAGCGGGATCCGGGTGGAGCAGTTCTTC.

This rearrangement joins TRBV6-5 to TRBJ2-1; 7 bases are a match to TRBD1. Germline-derived CDR1 and CDR2 are MNHEY and SVGAGI. With V trimmed by 3 bases and J by 7 bases, 6 bases remained unmatched. The CDR3 spans 14 residues. CDR3 sequence reads: CASSYGSRGNEQFF. DNA of the CDR3: TGTGCCAGCAGTTATGGGTCCAGGGGGAATGAGCAGTTCTTC.

The genes are TRBV6-6 and TRBJ1-2; a weak D match, TRBD1 (5 bases). Germline V lookup: CDR1 MNHNY, CDR2 SVGAGI (reference sequence). Between the trimmed V and J ends, which lost 6 bases and 1 base, there was a span of 12 bases. The CDR3 contains 14 residues. CDR3 bases: TGTGCCAGCAGCCCCCCCGGGGGTAACTATGGCTACACCTTC. Amino acids: CASSPPGGNYGYTF.

The J gene is TRBJ2-7, the V gene TRBV27, with TRBD2 identical over 13 bases. The CDR3 extends over 13 amino acids. Germline V gene sequence: CDR1 MNHEY, CDR2 SMNVEV (reference sequence). Trimming cost V 8 bases and J 4 bases; bases outside gene matches: 2. As DNA, the CDR3 is TGTGCCAGCCGGACTAGCGGGGGTTACGAGCAGTACTTC. Translating it yields CASRTSGGYEQYF.

The rearrangement joins TRBV6-6 to TRBJ2-7; D is unclear. The CDR3 is made up of 13 amino acids. Trimming removed 8 bases at V and 7 bases at J, with 18 bases between. The germline CDR1 and CDR2 sequences are MNHNY and SVGAGI (reference sequence). For the CDR3, the DNA is TGTGCCAGCGGATCCTACCAATCTAGGGAGCAGTACTTC. Protein: CASGSYQSREQYF.

CDR3 DNA: TGTGCCAGTAGTACCATACTACATTCCACCTACGAGCAGTACTTC. This sequence encodes CASSTILHSTYEQYF. The rearrangement joins TRBV19 to TRBJ2-7; D remains ambiguous. Per germline, CDR1 LNHDA and CDR2 SQIVND (reference sequence). V dropped 4 bases and J dropped 2 bases, with 15 bases sitting between them. The CDR3 has 15 amino acids.

This chain links TRBV7-2 with TRBJ2-3, with D perhaps TRBD2 (5 bases). CDR3 length: 14 residues. Germline V CDR1 and CDR2: SGHTA, FQGNSA. V lost 2 bases to trimming and J lost 2 bases, with 8 bases between them. CDR3 sequence: CASSLTRDTDTQYF. For the CDR3, the DNA is TGTGCCAGCAGCTTAACCCGGGACACAGATACGCAGTATTTT.

The V and J genes are TRBV28 and TRBJ1-6, with 7 bases lining up with TRBD1. Germline CDR1 MDHEN, CDR2 SYDVKM. The trim removed 5 bases at V and 6 bases at J, leaving 4 bases unmatched. This CDR3 contains 14 residues. CDR3 residues: CASSRDRINSPLHF. The CDR3 nucleotides read TGTGCCAGCAGTCGGGACAGAATTAATTCACCCCTCCACTTT.

The chain joins TRBV7-9 to TRBJ1-4; 10 bases are shared with TRBD1. Per germline, CDR1 SEHNR and CDR2 FQNEAQ (reference sequence). This CDR3 is built from 16 residues. V lost 5 bases and J lost 4; bases outside the gene matches: 7. The CDR3 region is CASSLGTGDHNEKLFF. CDR3 nucleotide sequence: TGTGCCAGCAGCCTAGGGACAGGGGACCATAATGAAAAACTGTTTTTT. The complete variable domain, with remaining parts taken from reference TRBV7-9 and TRBJ1-4, reads DTGVSQNPRHKITKRGQNVTFRCDPISEHNRLYWYRQTLGQGPEFLTYFQNEAQLEKSRLLSDRFSAERPKGSFSTLEIQRTEQGDSAMYLCASSLGTGDHNEKLFFGSGTQLSVL.

On this clone: A junction boundary mismatches the germline segment, possibly from a read error. The chain has TRBV7-2 and TRBJ2-7; tentatively, D is TRBD2 (5 bases). The germline CDR1 and CDR2 sequences are SGHTA and FQGNSA. This CDR3 has 14 residues. The chain's CDR3 is CASSPRRDTYEQHF. In DNA form, the CDR3 reads TGTGCCAGCAGCCCCCGACGGGATACCTACGAGCAGCACTTC. The full variable domain, completed using reference TRBV7-2 and TRBJ2-7, is GAGVSQSPSNKVTEKGKDVELRCDPISGHTALYWYRQSLGQGLEFLIYFQGNSAPDKSGLPSDRFSAERTGGSVSTLTIQRTQQEDSAVYLCASSPRRDTYEQHFGPGTRLTVT.

The chain links TRBV9 to TRBJ2-2, with TRBD1 matching 10 bases. The V segment lost 3 bases and the J segment 4 bases; nucleotides outside the gene matches: 6. Germline CDR1 is SGDLS and CDR2 is YYNGEE. The CDR3 is 16 amino acids. The DNA for the CDR3 is TGTGCCAGCAGCGGACGGACAGGGGGATTCACCGGGGAGCTGTTTTTT. Residues: CASSGRTGGFTGELFF.

The gene calls are TRBV9 and TRBJ1-2; the D is unclear. CDR3 size: 17 residues. Germline assignment: CDR1 SGDLS and CDR2 YYNGEE. Trimming removed 0 bases from V and 0 bases from J, with 15 bases in between. The CDR3 coding sequence is TGTGCCAGCAGCGTAGGCGCCTTCGTCGGTGCTAACTATGGCTACACCTTC. This sequence encodes CASSVGAFVGANYGYTF. Full variable domain (rest looked up from reference TRBV9 and TRBJ1-2): DSGVTQTPKHLITATGQRVTLRCSPRSGDLSVYWYQQSLDQGLQFLIQYYNGEERAKGNILERFSAQQFPDLHSELNLSSLELGDSALYFCASSVGAFVGANYGYTFGSGTRLTVV.

By sample share, this clone is medium-sized. The CDR3 coding sequence is TGTGCCTGGAGGCGGGGTGGCTACACCTTC. Its translation is CAWRRGGYTF. The chain is built from TRBV30 and TRBJ1-2; D is uncertain. This CDR3 is built from 10 residues. Germline V lookup: CDR1 GTSNPN, CDR2 SVGIG (reference sequence). V was shortened by 3 bases and J by 7 bases, with 6 bases between the two germline ends.

The J gene is TRBJ1-5, the V gene TRBV9; 8 nucleotides match TRBD1. The trim removed 3 bases at V and 5 bases at J, leaving 7 bases unmatched. The germline gives CDR1 SGDLS, CDR2 YYNGEE. This CDR3 region has 15 residues. DNA for the CDR3: TGTGCCAGCAGCGCGGATACAGGGGGAGATCAGCCCCAGCATTTT. Translated: CASSADTGGDQPQHF.

The J gene is TRBJ2-1, the V gene TRBV7-9, with 10 bases that match TRBD1. V shed 2 bases and J 7 bases; nucleotides not matched to a gene: 8. Germline CDR1 and CDR2: SEHNR and FQNEAQ (reference sequence). CDR3 length: 16 amino acids. The CDR3 DNA reads TGTGCCAGCAGCTTAATGGGGTGGGACAGGGGAAATGAGCAGTTCTTC. Protein sequence: CASSLMGWDRGNEQFF.

J is TRBJ2-7 and V is TRBV28; perhaps TRBD2 as D (5 bases). The CDR3 loop spans 13 amino acids. The V end lost 2 bases, the J end lost 7 bases, and 12 bases lay between the germline ends. In germline, CDR1 is MDHEN, CDR2 SYDVKM. The DNA of the CDR3 is TGTGCCAGCAGTTTAGTGGGAGTAGGAGAGCAGTACTTC. Amino acids: CASSLVGVGEQYF.

The rearrangement links TRBV7-2 to TRBJ1-2, with D uncertain. Germline V gene data show CDR1 as SGHTA and CDR2 as FQGNSA. The CDR3 is 14 residues long. The V end was cut by 2 bases, the J end by 8 bases, with 15 bases between. This CDR3 is CASSLRSRAGGYTF. The CDR3 DNA reads as TGTGCCAGCAGCTTACGATCTAGGGCGGGAGGCTACACCTTC.

This clone was counted once. V usage is TRBV7-3 and J usage is TRBJ2-1, with D perhaps TRBD2 (5 bases). This CDR3 comprises 12 residues. Germline CDR1 is SGHTA and CDR2 is FQGTGA. Trimming left V 5 bases short and J 11 bases short, with 13 bases between. Here the CDR3 DNA reads TGTGCCAGCAGCCCTGACGAGCGGAAGCAGTTCTTC. Its translation is CASSPDERKQFF.

The chain couples TRBV7-8 to TRBJ2-7; 8 bases line up with TRBD1. Germline CDR1 reads SGHVS; CDR2 reads FQNEAQ. The V and J ends lost 2 bases and 2 bases, in that order; junction bases with no gene match: 11. This CDR3 spans 17 amino acids. CDR3 DNA: TGTGCCAGCAGCTTATCCTCCTTACAGGGGGATACCTACGAGCAGTACTTC. Translating gives CASSLSSLQGDTYEQYF.

The chain uses TRBV5-5 and TRBJ2-7; TRBD1 matches at 11 bases. Germline V gene lookup returns CDR1 SGHKS and CDR2 YYEKEE (reference sequence). The length of the CDR3 is 15 residues. J lost 4 bases, V lost 5 bases, and 8 bases had no gene match. In DNA, the CDR3 is TGTGCCAGCAGGCAGCCGGGACAGGGGGATTACGAGCAGTACTTC. It codes for CASRQPGQGDYEQYF.

The gene calls are TRBV18 and TRBJ1-1, with 9 bases aligning to TRBD1. Germline V gene lookup returns CDR1 KGHSH and CDR2 LQKENI. V lost 3 bases and J lost 6; bases outside the gene matches: 11. The CDR3 length is 16 residues. The CDR3 loop is CASSPSGTGSSAEAFF. In nucleotides, the CDR3 is TGTGCCAGCTCACCCTCCGGGACAGGGTCATCGGCTGAAGCTTTCTTT.

The chain couples TRBV29-1 to TRBJ1-3; D possibly corresponds to TRBD1 (5 bases). V dropped 6 bases and J dropped 0 bases, with 12 bases sitting between them. Germline CDR1 and CDR2: SQVTM and ANQGSEA. This CDR3 is built from 14 residues. The DNA for the CDR3 is TGCAGCGTGAGAGACAGCTACTCTGGAAACACCATATATTTT. Amino acid sequence: CSVRDSYSGNTIYF.

The chain carries TRBV16 and TRBJ1-2; perhaps TRBD1 as D (5 bases). The CDR3 is made up of 14 amino acids. V lost 3 bases and J 6 bases, leaving 14 bases between the germline ends. Germline-derived CDR1 and CDR2 are KGHSY and FQNENV. The CDR3 is CASSHGDLRNGYTF. In DNA, the CDR3 is TGTGCCAGCAGCCATGGGGACTTACGAAATGGCTACACCTTC.

The V gene is TRBV7-3, the J gene TRBJ2-1; TRBD2 agrees at 7 bases. The CDR3 extends over 14 amino acids. V shed 5 bases, J shed 10 bases, and the junction held 11 bases outside the gene matches. Looked up from germline, CDR1 is SGHTA and CDR2 is FQGTGA. The CDR3 nucleotides are TGTGCCAGCAGCCCAGGGAGGGAGGGAGGGGAGCAGTTCTTC. This gives the protein CASSPGREGGEQFF.

The gene calls are TRBV28 and TRBJ2-2; possible D gene TRBD1, 5 bases. This CDR3 comprises 16 residues. V lost 6 bases and J 5 bases, leaving 19 bases between the germline ends. Germline V gene data show CDR1 as MDHEN and CDR2 as SYDVKM. In DNA, the CDR3 is TGTGCCAGCAGCCCAGGCAGGGCCCGTCTTACCGGGGAGCTGTTTTTT. Amino acid sequence: CASSPGRARLTGELFF.

The CDR3 loop reads CASSFVIGGTFF. The CDR3 nucleotides read TGTGCCAGCAGCTTCGTGATCGGCGGGACTTTCTTT. The J gene is TRBJ1-1, the V gene TRBV7-9; D ambiguous. The CDR3 has 12 amino acids. Germline CDR1 reads SEHNR; CDR2 reads FQNEAQ (reference sequence). The V and J ends lost 3 bases and 12 bases respectively, with 14 bases between them. The full variable domain, completed using reference TRBV7-9 and TRBJ1-1, is DTGVSQNPRHKITKRGQNVTFRCDPISEHNRLYWYRQTLGQGPEFLTYFQNEAQLEKSRLLSDRFSAERPKGSFSTLEIQRTEQGDSAMYLCASSFVIGGTFFGQGTRLTVV.

The chain couples TRBV27 to TRBJ2-2; perhaps TRBD2 as D (6 bases). From germline, CDR1 is MNHEY and CDR2 SMNVEV (reference sequence). The CDR3 runs 13 residues. V lost 3 bases, J lost 4 bases, and 6 bases lay in between. CDR3 nucleotide sequence: TGTGCCAGCAGTTTCGGGGGCACCGGGGAGCTGTTTTTT. Translation gives CASSFGGTGELFF.

DNA for the CDR3: TGCGCCAGCAGCCAAGAATTTGGGCAAAATGAGCAGTTCTTC. This encodes CASSQEFGQNEQFF. The chain joins TRBV4-3 to TRBJ2-1; D is unclear. Germline V gene sequence: CDR1 LGHNA, CDR2 YSLEER. The CDR3 runs to 14 residues. V dropped 0 bases and J dropped 7 bases, with 10 bases sitting between them.

V usage is TRBV5-4 and J usage is TRBJ2-7, with 9 bases identical to TRBD1. The CDR3 covers 15 residues. The trim removed 3 bases at V and 3 bases at J, leaving 7 bases unmatched. Germline CDR1 is SGHNT and CDR2 is YYREEE (reference sequence). The CDR3 region is CASSWGTGPHYEQYF. CDR3 bases: TGTGCCAGCAGCTGGGGGACAGGGCCTCACTACGAGCAGTACTTC.